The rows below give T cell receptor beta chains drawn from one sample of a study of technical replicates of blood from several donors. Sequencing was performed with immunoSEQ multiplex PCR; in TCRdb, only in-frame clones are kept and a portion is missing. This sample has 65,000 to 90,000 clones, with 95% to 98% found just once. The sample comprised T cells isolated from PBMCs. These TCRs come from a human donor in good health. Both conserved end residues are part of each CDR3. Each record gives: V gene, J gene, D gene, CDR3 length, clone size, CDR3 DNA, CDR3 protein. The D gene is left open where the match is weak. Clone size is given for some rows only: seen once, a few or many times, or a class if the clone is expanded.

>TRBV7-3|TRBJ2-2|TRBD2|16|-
TGTGCCAGCAGCTTCTCTAGCGGGTCTAACACCGGGGAGCTGTTTTTT
CASSFSSGSNTGELFF
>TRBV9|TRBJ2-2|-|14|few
TGTGCCAGCAGCGTAGCGCGGGGTCCCGGGGAGCTGTTTTTT
CASSVARGPGELFF
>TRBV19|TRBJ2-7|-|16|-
TGTGCCAGTAGTATGGTAACGGGGGGCTTCTCCTACGAGCAGTACTTC
CASSMVTGGFSYEQYF
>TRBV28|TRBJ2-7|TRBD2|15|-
TGTGCCAGCAGTTTGGCTGCGGGAGCCTTGGTTGAGCAGTACTTC
CASSLAAGALVEQYF
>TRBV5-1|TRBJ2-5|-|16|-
TGCGCCAGCAGCCGCGGGGGTCGGGGGCCACAAGAGACCCAGTACTTC
CASSRGGRGPQETQYF
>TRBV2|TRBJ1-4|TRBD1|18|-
TGTGCCAGCAGTGAAGTTAGACAGGGGGCTCGCTCTTGGGAAAAACTGTTTTTT
CASSEVRQGARSWEKLFF
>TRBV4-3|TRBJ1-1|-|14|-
TGCGCCAGCAGCCAAGAGGGGAGGTTTACTGAAGCTTTCTTT
CASSQEGRFTEAFF
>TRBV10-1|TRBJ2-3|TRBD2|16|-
TGCGCCAGCAGTGATCCGATAGCGGGGGATTTAGATACGCAGTATTTT
CASSDPIAGDLDTQYF
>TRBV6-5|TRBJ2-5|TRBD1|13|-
TGTGCCAGCAGTAGGGGGCCCCCGGAGACCCAGTACTTC
CASSRGPPETQYF
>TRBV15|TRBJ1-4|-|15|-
TGTGCCACCAGCACCCAGGCCTCCACTAATGAAAAACTGTTTTTT
CATSTQASTNEKLFF
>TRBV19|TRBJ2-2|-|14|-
TGTGCCAGTAGTATGTGGTCTGAGACCGGGGAGCTGTTTTTT
CASSMWSETGELFF
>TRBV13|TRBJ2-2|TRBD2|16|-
TGTGCCAGCAGCTGGGGACTAGCGGGAGACACCGGGGAGCTGTTTTTT
CASSWGLAGDTGELFF
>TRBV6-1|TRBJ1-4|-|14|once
TGTGCCAGCAGCATGACAGAAATTAATGAAAAACTGTTTTTT
CASSMTEINEKLFF
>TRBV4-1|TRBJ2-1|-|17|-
TGCGCCAGCAGCCAAGATAAAATTTCCCGCGGGTACAATGAGCAGTTCTTC
CASSQDKISRGYNEQFF
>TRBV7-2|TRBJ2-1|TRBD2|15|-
TGTGCCAGCAGCTTAGGACGGGAGGGGTACAATGAGCAGTTCTTC
CASSLGREGYNEQFF
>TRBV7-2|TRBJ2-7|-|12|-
TGTGCCAGCAGCTTAACTGCGTTCGAATCGAGCTTC
CASSLTAFESSF
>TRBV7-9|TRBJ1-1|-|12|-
TGTGCCAGCAGCTTACTTCTTACTGAAGCTTTCTTT
CASSLLLTEAFF
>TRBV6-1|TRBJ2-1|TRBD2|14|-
TGTGCCAGCAGTGTGTTAGCGGGTAGTGATGAGCAGTTCTTC
CASSVLAGSDEQFF
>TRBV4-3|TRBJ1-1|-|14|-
TGCGCCAGCAGCCAAGATTTGGGGGGCACTGAAGCTTTCTTT
CASSQDLGGTEAFF
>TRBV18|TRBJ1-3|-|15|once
TGTGCCAGCTCACCAGGGGAGGGCTCTGGAAACACCATATATTTT
CASSPGEGSGNTIYF
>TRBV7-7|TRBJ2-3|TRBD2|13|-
TGTGCTAGCAGCATGGGACTAGGGGATACGCAGTATTTT
CASSMGLGDTQYF
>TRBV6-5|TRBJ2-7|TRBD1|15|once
TGTGCCAGCAGTTACTCGACAGGGGTTGGGTACGAGCAGTACTTC
CASSYSTGVGYEQYF
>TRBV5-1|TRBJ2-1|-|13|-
TGCGCCAGCATATCTAGCGCAGGGGGTGAGCAGTTCTTC
CASISSAGGEQFF
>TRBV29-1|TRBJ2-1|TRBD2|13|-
TGCAGCTATGATAAGCGGGAGGGCAATGAGCAGTTCTTC
CSYDKREGNEQFF
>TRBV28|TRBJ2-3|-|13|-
TGTGCCAGCAGTTGGGGAGGGGGGCTTACGCAGTATTTT
CASSWGGGLTQYF
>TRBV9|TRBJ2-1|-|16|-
TGTGCCAGCAGCGTAGAGGGAGCCCCATCCTACAATGAGCAGTTCTTC
CASSVEGAPSYNEQFF
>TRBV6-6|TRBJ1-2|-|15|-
TGTGCCAGCAGTTACTGGGAGGGGAAAGGCTATGGCTACACCTTC
CASSYWEGKGYGYTF
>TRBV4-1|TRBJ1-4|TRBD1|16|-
TGCGCCAGCAGCCAAAAGAGGGGGACAGGGGAGGAAAAACTGTTTTTT
CASSQKRGTGEEKLFF
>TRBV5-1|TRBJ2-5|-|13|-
TGCGCCAGCAGCTTATCCAGCGGGGAGACCCAGTACTTC
CASSLSSGETQYF
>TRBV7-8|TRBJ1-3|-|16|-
TGTGCCAGCAGCAAAAAAGTCGGACAATCTGGAAACACCATATATTTT
CASSKKVGQSGNTIYF
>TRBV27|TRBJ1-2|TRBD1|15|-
TGTGCCAGCAGTTTTCTGGGACAGGGGAACTATGGCTACACCTTC
CASSFLGQGNYGYTF
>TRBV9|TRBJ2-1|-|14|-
TGTGCCAGCAGCGAAGACAACAACTACAATGAGCAGTTCTTC
CASSEDNNYNEQFF
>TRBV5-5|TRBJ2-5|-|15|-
TGTGCCAGCAGCTTGGCCTCATTGGAGGGAGAGACCCAGTACTTC
CASSLASLEGETQYF
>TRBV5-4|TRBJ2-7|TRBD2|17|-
TGTGCCAGCAGCTTCGAGGGGGCTACTAGCGGGGATTACGAGCAGTACTTC
CASSFEGATSGDYEQYF
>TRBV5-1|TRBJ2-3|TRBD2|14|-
TGCGCCAGCAGATCTAGCGGTTACACAGATACGCAGTATTTT
CASRSSGYTDTQYF
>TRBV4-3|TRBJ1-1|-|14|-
TGCGCCAGCAGCCAGTATTACAGGGACACTGAAGCTTTCTTT
CASSQYYRDTEAFF
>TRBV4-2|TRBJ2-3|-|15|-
TGTGCCAGCAGCCAAAGGCGGACTAGCACAGATACGCAGTATTTT
CASSQRRTSTDTQYF
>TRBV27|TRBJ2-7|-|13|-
TGTGCCAGCAGTTTAGTTCTAAACTACGAGCAGTACTTC
CASSLVLNYEQYF
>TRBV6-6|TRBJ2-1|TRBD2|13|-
TGTGCCAGCAGTTACAGGGAGGGCAATGAGCAGTTCTTC
CASSYREGNEQFF
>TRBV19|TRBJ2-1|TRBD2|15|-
TGTGCCAGTAGCGACGGGACTAGCGCCTACAATGAGCAGTTCTTC
CASSDGTSAYNEQFF
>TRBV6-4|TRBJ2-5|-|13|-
TGTGCCAGCTCTAGACAGGCCCAAGAGACCCAGTACTTC
CASSRQAQETQYF
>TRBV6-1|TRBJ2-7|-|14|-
TGTGCCAGCAGATCGATAGTAACGGGGTACGAGCAGTACTTC
CASRSIVTGYEQYF
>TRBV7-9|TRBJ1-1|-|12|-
TGTGCCAGCAGCTCAAGCCAGGTAGGAGCTTTCTTT
CASSSSQVGAFF
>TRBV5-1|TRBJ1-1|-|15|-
TGCGCCAGCAGCTTGGGGGACATTCTGAACACTGAAGCTTTCTTT
CASSLGDILNTEAFF
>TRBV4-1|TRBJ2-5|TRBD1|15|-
TGCGCCAGCAGCCACGGGACAGGGACTCAAGAGACCCAGTACTTC
CASSHGTGTQETQYF
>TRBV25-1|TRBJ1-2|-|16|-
TGTGCCAGCAGTGAATTATTACGGGGGGTTAAAGATGGCTACACCTTC
CASSELLRGVKDGYTF
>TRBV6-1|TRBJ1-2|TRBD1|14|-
TGTGCCAGCAGTGCCACAGGGGTCCTGTATGGCTACACCTTC
CASSATGVLYGYTF
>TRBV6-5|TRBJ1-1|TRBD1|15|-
TGTGCCAGCAGTTACGGGACAGGGGGGTTGACTGAAGCTTTCTTT
CASSYGTGGLTEAFF
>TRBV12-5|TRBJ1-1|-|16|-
TGTGCTAGTGGTTTGGAAGCGGACGTAATGAACACTGAAGCTTTCTTT
CASGLEADVMNTEAFF
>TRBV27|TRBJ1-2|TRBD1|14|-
TGTGCCAGCAGTCCACTACAGGGGAGCTATGGCTACACCTTC
CASSPLQGSYGYTF